The entry below describes one T cell receptor (beta chain). What it binds is unknown. The CDR3 runs to 16 residues. The germline CDR1 and CDR2 sequences are SNHLY and FYNNEI. After removal of 8 bases from V and 5 bases from J, the junction contained 16 bases not matched to a gene. These data are taken from a study of human thymus T cells. Study-wide results and caveats: Related reports documented highly overlapping thymic repertoires among unrelated individuals. In thymic and blood repertoires alike, V and J usage looked biased.

Only in-frame clones appear in the TCRdb table, and some are missing; sequencing was by immunoSEQ multiplex PCR. The table includes around 130,000 clones, about 95% detected once. Thymus tissue for the work was resected from patients undergoing corrective heart surgery. Having surgery to correct congenital heart defects, healthy Finnish infants acted as the donors. Sequencing was carried out using thymus tissue. The V gene is TRBV2, the J gene TRBJ2-5, with 8 bases identical to TRBD2. The TCR sequence derives from a boy less than two years old with a congenital heart defect but otherwise immunologically healthy. CDR3 residues: CASYGERGYYMETQYF. The CDR3 coding sequence is TGTGCCAGCTACGGGGAGCGGGGGTATTACATGGAGACCCAGTACTTC. Drawing the rest from reference TRBV2 and TRBJ2-5, the complete variable domain is EPEVTQTPSHQVTQMGQEVILRCVPISNHLYFYWYRQILGQKVEFLVSFYNNEISEKSEIFDDQFSVERPDGSNFTLKIRSTKLEDSAMYFCASYGERGYYMETQYFGPGTRLLVL.